The entry that follows covers one TCR beta chain sequence. Its antigen is not identified. The sample is drawn from a study of shared clonotypes between healthy human individuals. The study, taken as a whole, reports: What rarefaction showed was incomplete sorted-subset sequencing despite large depth. Between four donors, naive CD4 clonotypes were shared at a level of about 5%. It was anticipated that sequencing depth would influence how many clonotypes donors shared.

Each subset's genomic DNA was split evenly across several immunoSEQ plates. Sequencing used immunoSEQ multiplex PCR; TCRdb keeps in-frame clones, though not all of them. This table holds 1.5 million to 2.5 million clones, 85% to 95% found once. Germline V gene data show CDR1 as LGHNA and CDR2 as YSLEER. This CDR3 has 16 amino acids. The V gene end was trimmed by 1 base and the J gene end by 4 bases; junction bases not matched to a gene: 6. CD45RO-negative, CCR7-selected cells formed the naive CD8 fraction, which excluded terminally differentiated effector memory CD45RA+ cells. This TCR derives from a young man in good health. The chain couples TRBV4-3 to TRBJ2-7; TRBD2 aligns across 11 bases. The sequenced material came from naive CD8+ T cells sorted from blood. The CDR3 sequence is CASSQVGGLAEYEQYF. In DNA form, the CDR3 reads TGCGCCAGCAGCCAAGTGGGGGGACTAGCGGAGTACGAGCAGTACTTC.